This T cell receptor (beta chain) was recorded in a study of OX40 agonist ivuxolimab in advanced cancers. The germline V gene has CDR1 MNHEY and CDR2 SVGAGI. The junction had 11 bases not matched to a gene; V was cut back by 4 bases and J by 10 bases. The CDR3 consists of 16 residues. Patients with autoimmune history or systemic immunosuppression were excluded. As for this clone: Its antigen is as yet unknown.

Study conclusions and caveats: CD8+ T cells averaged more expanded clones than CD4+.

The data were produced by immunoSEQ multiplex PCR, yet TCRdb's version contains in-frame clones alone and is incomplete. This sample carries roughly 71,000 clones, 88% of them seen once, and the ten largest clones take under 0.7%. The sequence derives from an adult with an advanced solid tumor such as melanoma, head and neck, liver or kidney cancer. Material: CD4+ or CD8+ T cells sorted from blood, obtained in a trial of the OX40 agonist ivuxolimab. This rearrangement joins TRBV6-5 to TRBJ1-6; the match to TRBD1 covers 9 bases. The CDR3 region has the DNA TGTGCCAGCAGTTTCTCTTCCGGGACAGGGAGCTCACCCCTCCACTTT. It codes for CASSFSSGTGSSPLHF.